This is a list of T cell receptor beta chains from one sample in a study of regulatory T cells in long-lasting Graves disease. MiXCR was run by TCRdb on the multiplex PCR reads, yielding one entry per CDR3 protein. The repertoire consists of roughly 500,000 distinct CDR3 sequences, with around a fifth occurring once and the leading ten covering around 14%. The specimen comprised peripheral blood mononuclear cells (PBMCs), sampled when the disease was refractory, from a patient treated with antithyroid drugs. The origin of the receptors is a female donor with Graves disease. Both conserved end residues are part of each CDR3. The order of the fields is V gene, CDR3 protein.

v_call: TRBV7-9
cdr3_aa: CASSFGALGYGYTF

v_call: TRBV19
cdr3_aa: CASSIAGTGGNEQFF

v_call: TRBV6-5
cdr3_aa: CASSYSGYGGEETQYF

v_call: TRBV14
cdr3_aa: CASSQDYWGASYEQYF

v_call: TRBV3-1
cdr3_aa: CASGNLQETQYF

v_call: TRBV28
cdr3_aa: CASRPTPSDRAAQPQHF

v_call: TRBV19
cdr3_aa: CASSIPGQINTEAFF

v_call: TRBV29-1
cdr3_aa: CSVAPSGPSGTGELFF

v_call: TRBV9
cdr3_aa: CASSAYGGEQYF

v_call: TRBV4-1
cdr3_aa: CASSTPGPLSGYTF

v_call: TRBV15
cdr3_aa: CATSRYQGNYGYTF

v_call: TRBV3-1
cdr3_aa: CASSQDWGQAAFF

v_call: TRBV2
cdr3_aa: CASSQDNRGRGYTF

v_call: TRBV12-3/TRBV12-4
cdr3_aa: CASSNRTGAQPQHF

v_call: TRBV10-3
cdr3_aa: CAISVLGLGTGELFF

v_call: TRBV28
cdr3_aa: CASNIPGDAYEQYF

v_call: TRBV7-9
cdr3_aa: CASNGANTGELFF

v_call: TRBV9
cdr3_aa: CASNVVQAPGELFF

v_call: TRBV9
cdr3_aa: CASSVAGSADQPQHF

v_call: TRBV20-1
cdr3_aa: CSARSEAKNIQYF

v_call: TRBV6-1
cdr3_aa: CASSLRLGEMSTEAFF

v_call: TRBV5-1
cdr3_aa: CASSLAVSVHEQYF

v_call: TRBV6-1
cdr3_aa: CASRRGQDSNQPQHF

v_call: TRBV28
cdr3_aa: CASSNRAKNIQYF

v_call: TRBV28
cdr3_aa: CASTRLASYNEQFF

v_call: TRBV12-3/TRBV12-4
cdr3_aa: CASSLEGRNQPQHF

v_call: TRBV10-3
cdr3_aa: CAISESSQQGGAFF

v_call: TRBV6-6
cdr3_aa: CASSYSSGDRNQPQHF

v_call: TRBV11-3
cdr3_aa: CASSGTGNTGELFF

v_call: TRBV20-1
cdr3_aa: CSATRVGETQYF

v_call: TRBV5-1
cdr3_aa: CASSGSFASSYEQYF

v_call: TRBV12-3/TRBV12-4
cdr3_aa: CASSFGGEIAEAFF

v_call: TRBV5-8
cdr3_aa: CASSRGTSGLKTQYF

v_call: TRBV6-1
cdr3_aa: CASGRGNTEAFF

v_call: TRBV3-1
cdr3_aa: CASSQGGTPWAETQYF

v_call: TRBV24-1
cdr3_aa: CATRPASTGTQYF

v_call: TRBV28
cdr3_aa: CASRFSIRQTTNEKLFF

v_call: TRBV2
cdr3_aa: CASRTGPGQPQHF

v_call: TRBV28
cdr3_aa: CASSSQVDGYTF

v_call: TRBV30
cdr3_aa: CAWLSVAFTDTQYF

v_call: TRBV28
cdr3_aa: CASSQDRGVSGASSYEQYF

v_call: TRBV29-1
cdr3_aa: CSVEDGGRGAVGEKLFF

v_call: TRBV12-3/TRBV12-4
cdr3_aa: CASRPMGGGDQPQHF

v_call: TRBV7-3
cdr3_aa: CASSLTLAGGNTGELFF

v_call: TRBV12-3/TRBV12-4
cdr3_aa: CASSLQDSDGYTF

v_call: TRBV30
cdr3_aa: CAWSEQGYLDSPLHF

v_call: TRBV20-1
cdr3_aa: CSAITPGTGGYEQYF

v_call: TRBV28
cdr3_aa: CASSKNAGSRGDQPQHF

v_call: TRBV12-3/TRBV12-4
cdr3_aa: CASSPTGWTYEQYF

v_call: TRBV25-1
cdr3_aa: CASSEWVYEQYF